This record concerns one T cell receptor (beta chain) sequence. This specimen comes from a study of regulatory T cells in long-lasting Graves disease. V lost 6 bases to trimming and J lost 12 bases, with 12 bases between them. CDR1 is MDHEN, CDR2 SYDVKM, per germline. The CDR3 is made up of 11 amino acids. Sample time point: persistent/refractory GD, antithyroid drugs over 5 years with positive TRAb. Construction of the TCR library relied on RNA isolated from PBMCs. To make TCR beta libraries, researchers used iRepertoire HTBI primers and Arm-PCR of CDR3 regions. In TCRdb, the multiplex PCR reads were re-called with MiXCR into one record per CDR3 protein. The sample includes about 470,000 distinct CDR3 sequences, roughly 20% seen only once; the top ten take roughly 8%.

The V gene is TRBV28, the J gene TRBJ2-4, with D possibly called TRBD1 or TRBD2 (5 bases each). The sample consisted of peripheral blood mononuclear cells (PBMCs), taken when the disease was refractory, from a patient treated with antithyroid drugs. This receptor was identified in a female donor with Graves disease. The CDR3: CASRTGTPQYF. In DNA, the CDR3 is TGTGCCAGCAGAACCGGGACCCCTCAGTACTTC.